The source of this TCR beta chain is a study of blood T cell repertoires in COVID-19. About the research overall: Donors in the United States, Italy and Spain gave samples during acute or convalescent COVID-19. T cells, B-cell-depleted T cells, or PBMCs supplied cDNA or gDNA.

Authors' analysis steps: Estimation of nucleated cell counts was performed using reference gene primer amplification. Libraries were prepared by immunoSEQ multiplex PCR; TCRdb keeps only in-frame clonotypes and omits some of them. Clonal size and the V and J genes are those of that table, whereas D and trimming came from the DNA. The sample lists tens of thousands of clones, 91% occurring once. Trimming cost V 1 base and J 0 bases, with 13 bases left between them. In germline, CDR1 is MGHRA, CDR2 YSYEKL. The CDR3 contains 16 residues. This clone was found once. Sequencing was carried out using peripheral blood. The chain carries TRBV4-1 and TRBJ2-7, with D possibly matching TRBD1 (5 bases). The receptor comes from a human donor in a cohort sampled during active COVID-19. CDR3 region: CASSQVPQGSSYEQYF. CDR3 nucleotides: TGCGCCAGCAGCCAAGTCCCCCAGGGAAGCTCCTACGAGCAGTACTTC.